Described below is a single TCR beta chain sequence and its context. This clonotype came up a few times. Its antigen is currently not known. Base-call qualities are not available, and no considerably larger clone is one nucleotide away. This entry comes from a study of blood T cells in healthy people across ages (dated by TCRdb to the mid-2010s). In terms of the full investigation: In model experiments, template switching captured roughly one uniquely barcoded TCR beta cDNA molecule for every two T cells. Donors of different ages were randomly distributed across sequencing lanes to avoid experimental bias. For two donors (one aged 18 to 30 and one aged 80 or older), the study analyzed two additional independent replicas of 1 million unique cDNA reads from the same blood draw. To track age-related changes in TCR beta repertoire diversity, the study relied on deep sequencing normalized with unique cDNA molecular identifiers. The donors were split into four age groups: young (average about 15 years), middle-aged (roughly 42), aged (over 55) and long-lived (approximately 80). Study-wide conclusions, independent of this receptor: As age increased, observed TCR beta diversity per million T cells dropped in a roughly linear way, and a significant reduction was already evident by age about 40. The percentage of naive T cells measured by flow cytometry correlated strongly with observed TCR beta diversity. Compared with the aged group, more naive CD4+ T cells, fewer expanded clones and increased TCR diversity were shown by the long-lived group, suggesting age selection. The CMV infection status of donors was not known, potentially confounding age-related changes in expanded clonotypes. Since profiling was done on bulk unsorted PBMCs, naive and antigen-experienced compartments could not be conclusively compared. Estimates of total diversity from one million sequenced T cells were regarded as lower bounds and underestimates.

The CDR3 spans 14 residues, from the cysteine through the phenylalanine. Of the read, only the CDR3 DNA is kept; its 42 bases are in frame from base 1. CDR1 and CDR2 (SGDLS, YYNGEE) derive from the germline V gene. Trimming takes 0 bases from V and 7 bases from J, and the germline ends sit 11 bases apart. Systemically healthy Caucasian individuals from Russia, 35 to 40 in total and aged about 6 to 100 years, were included as donors. Each donor gave about 9.2 milliliters of peripheral blood, drawn into EDTA-treated Vacutainer tubes. Ficoll-Paque density-gradient centrifugation was used to isolate PBMCs, with at least 6.5 million per sample. Total RNA, at least 6 micrograms per sample, was extracted from PBMCs with Trizol reagent. Naive CD45RAhigh/CD27high T cell percentages were measured by flow cytometry on a PBMC aliquot from every donor. The library was prepared using 5' RACE. The run used an Illumina HiSeq 2500. The second PCR ran for about 7 to 11 cycles and used a J-beta primer mix along with a sample-barcoded 5' primer. Each TCR beta cDNA molecule received a unique molecular identifier from a template-switch 5' adaptor carrying 12 random nucleotides. Each sample yielded at least 3 million CDR3-containing paired-end reads. The Mint cDNA synthesis kit, primed by a TRBC-specific oligonucleotide, was used to synthesize first-strand cDNA from all RNA. Following uracil-DNA glycosylase treatment, all cDNA underwent a first 18-cycle PCR with the universal primers M1SS and BC2_uni_R. The original pipeline was this. Each sample was normalized by randomly selecting 1 million high-quality reads, each carrying a distinct molecular identifier. Instead of being binned into consensus sequences, reads that shared molecular identifiers were thrown out. MiTCR, run with a Q25 quality threshold and the strictest error-elimination algorithm, handled CDR3 identification, clonotype clustering and error correction. A nonparametric unseen species model with Euler transformation was used to estimate a lower bound on total TCR beta diversity. In TCRdb, the public reads were trimmed at Q25 with fastp and aligned with MiXCR, with productive beta chains retained. Each CDR3 protein gets just one entry, which takes the most common genes and DNA from the rows behind it. V and J calls and clone size were set by TCRdb, not the authors. A total of approximately 1.5 million distinct CDR3 sequences appear in this sample, about 35% of them only once. The leading ten clones occupy around 11% of the sample.

The clonotype comes from a woman in her twenties or thirties in good health. Sequenced input: blood. The V and J genes are TRBV9 and TRBJ1-5; the D gene is unclear. The DNA sequence is as follows: TGTGCCAGCAGCGTAGGAGAAGGAGGCCAGCCCCAGCATTTT. Translated, this is CASSVGEGGQPQHF.